A selection of T cell receptor beta chains follows, all from one sample in a study of T cell repertoires in cytomegalovirus infection. A single record per CDR3 protein comes from TCRdb applying MiXCR to the reads. The sample lists fewer than 550,000 distinct CDR3 sequences, roughly 29% occurring once. The sequenced sample was PBMCs. The receptor source for this set is a human donor in good health (CMV status not recorded). Some clones in this sample may be carry-over from other donors' samples. Each CDR3 is given with its conserved first and last residue. Each record gives: J gene, clone size, D gene, V gene, CDR3 DNA, CDR3 protein. A D gene is named only where the DNA matches it firmly. Not every row has a clone size; where given, it reads once, few, many or a size class.

J: TRBJ1-2; size: -; D: TRBD1; V: TRBV30; DNA: TGTGCCTGGGAGAGCTACAGGGGAGGCTACACCTTC; CDR3: CAWESYRGGYTF
J: TRBJ1-1; size: few; D: -; V: TRBV27; DNA: TGTGCCAGCAGTTTGGGGGGGGACGGCGTGAACACTGAAGCTTTCTTT; CDR3: CASSLGGDGVNTEAFF
J: TRBJ1-1; size: many; D: -; V: TRBV7-9; DNA: TGTGCCAGCAGCTTAGGAGCCAGGGCAGCAACCAACACTGAAGCTTTCTTT; CDR3: CASSLGARAATNTEAFF
J: TRBJ2-3; size: few; D: -; V: TRBV6-2/TRBV6-3; DNA: TGTGCCAGCAGTAGGCCAAGAAGGAGCGCAAGCGAAGATACGCAGTATTTT; CDR3: CASSRPRRSASEDTQYF
J: TRBJ1-1; size: once; D: TRBD1; V: TRBV15; DNA: TGTGCCACCAGCCTTACGACAGGGCCATTTTCTTTCTTT; CDR3: CATSLTTGPFSFF
J: TRBJ1-1; size: many; D: -; V: TRBV7-2; DNA: TGTGCCAGCAGCTTACAGGGCCCTGAAGCTTTCTTT; CDR3: CASSLQGPEAFF
J: TRBJ2-1; size: once; D: -; V: TRBV29-1; DNA: TGCAGCGTTGATGGAGGGACTCTGGGGAGCAATGAGCAGTTCTTC; CDR3: CSVDGGTLGSNEQFF
J: TRBJ2-3; size: few; D: TRBD1; V: TRBV20-1; DNA: TGCAGTGCTGAAGGGGGCGCGTTTACCACAGATACGCAGTATTTT; CDR3: CSAEGGAFTTDTQYF
J: TRBJ1-1; size: once; D: -; V: TRBV6-6; DNA: TGTGCCAGCAGTTCCTTCCAGGGTAACAGGCGAGCTTTCTTT; CDR3: CASSSFQGNRRAFF
J: TRBJ2-7; size: -; D: TRBD2; V: TRBV27; DNA: TGTGCCAGCAGTCCCTTACTGGGACTAGCGGGAGTTAAGGAGCAGTACTTC; CDR3: CASSPLLGLAGVKEQYF
J: TRBJ1-1; size: few; D: TRBD1; V: TRBV5-6; DNA: TGTGCCAGCAGATGGGACAGGGGCCCCGGGGGGGCTTTCTTT; CDR3: CASRWDRGPGGAFF
J: TRBJ2-3; size: many; D: TRBD2; V: TRBV28; DNA: TGTGCCAGCATTATCAGCGGGAGTGATACGCAGTATTTT; CDR3: CASIISGSDTQYF
J: TRBJ2-1; size: -; D: TRBD2; V: TRBV5-1; DNA: TGCGCCAGCAGCTTGGCGGAGTGGTCCGGGAGGGCCTACAATGAGCAGTTCTTC; CDR3: CASSLAEWSGRAYNEQFF
J: TRBJ1-4; size: few; D: -; V: TRBV28; DNA: TGTGCCAGCAGTTTCTCGCCGGGGGGCATAGGGGATGAAAAACTGTTTTTT; CDR3: CASSFSPGGIGDEKLFF
J: TRBJ1-1; size: few; D: -; V: TRBV6-2/TRBV6-3; DNA: TGTGCCAGCAGTTACCCCGTCCCAGGGGAACTGGGTGAAGCTTTCTTT; CDR3: CASSYPVPGELGEAFF
J: TRBJ2-1; size: many; D: -; V: TRBV5-1; DNA: TGCGCCAGCAGCTTGGACACCTACAATGAGCAGTTCTTC; CDR3: CASSLDTYNEQFF
J: TRBJ2-1; size: few; D: -; V: TRBV24-1; DNA: TGTGCCACGTCGCGGAGGAATGAGCAGTTCTTC; CDR3: CATSRRNEQFF
J: TRBJ1-3; size: few; D: -; V: TRBV7-2; DNA: TGTGCCAGCAGCTTAGAAGCCAACACCATATATTTT; CDR3: CASSLEANTIYF
J: TRBJ2-6; size: few; D: -; V: TRBV4-3; DNA: TGCGCCAGCAGCCAGGAGACAGGCTCTGGGGCCAACGTCCTGACTTTC; CDR3: CASSQETGSGANVLTF
J: TRBJ2-1; size: -; D: TRBD2; V: TRBV6-2/TRBV6-3; DNA: TGTGCCAGCAGTTCCCCCTCGACTAGCGGGAGAAAGCATGAGCAGTTCTTC; CDR3: CASSSPSTSGRKHEQFF
J: TRBJ2-1; size: few; D: -; V: TRBV19; DNA: TGTGCCAGTAGTATAGAGGGAAATGAGCAGTTCTTC; CDR3: CASSIEGNEQFF
J: TRBJ2-7; size: many; D: TRBD2; V: TRBV6-6; DNA: TGTGCCAGCAGTTACGTCGGGACTAGGGACGAGCAGTACTTC; CDR3: CASSYVGTRDEQYF
J: TRBJ2-5; size: many; D: TRBD2; V: TRBV7-6; DNA: TGTGCCAGCAGCTGGGGGACTAGCGTGGTAGAGCAGTACTTC; CDR3: CASSWGTSVVEQYF
J: TRBJ2-5; size: -; D: -; V: TRBV19; DNA: TGTGCCAGTAGTCCTAGAACGGTGCCGGGGGAGACCCAGTACTTC; CDR3: CASSPRTVPGETQYF
J: TRBJ2-1; size: -; D: TRBD2; V: TRBV6-2/TRBV6-3; DNA: TGTGCCAGCAACAAAAATCAAGGGACTAGCGGGCTAAATGAGCAGTTCTTC; CDR3: CASNKNQGTSGLNEQFF
J: TRBJ1-1; size: -; D: -; V: TRBV14; DNA: TGTGCCAGCAGCAGATTTAGTGGGCAGCTGAACACTGAAGCTTTCTTT; CDR3: CASSRFSGQLNTEAFF
J: TRBJ2-1; size: many; D: TRBD2; V: TRBV12-3/TRBV12-4; DNA: TGTGCCAGCAGAGGCACTAGCGGGAAGTGGAATGAGCAGTTCTTC; CDR3: CASRGTSGKWNEQFF
J: TRBJ2-1; size: once; D: TRBD1; V: TRBV10-1; DNA: TGCGCCAGCAGTGCTGCACAGGGGGTAGGCTATGAGCAGTTCTTC; CDR3: CASSAAQGVGYEQFF
J: TRBJ1-6; size: -; D: -; V: TRBV18; DNA: TGTGCCAGCTCACCATTATCAGACCGGGGTGGATCACCCCTCCACTTT; CDR3: CASSPLSDRGGSPLHF
J: TRBJ1-3; size: -; D: -; V: TRBV3-1; DNA: TGTGCCAGCAGCCGGGAAGGGACTGGAAACACCATATATTTT; CDR3: CASSREGTGNTIYF
J: TRBJ2-3; size: -; D: -; V: TRBV20-1; DNA: TGCAGTGCTAGAGATATCTTAGATACGCAGTATTTT; CDR3: CSARDILDTQYF
J: TRBJ2-1; size: -; D: TRBD2; V: TRBV19; DNA: TGTGCCAGTAGCCCCACCCCGGGACTAGGTACCAATGAGCAGTTCTTC; CDR3: CASSPTPGLGTNEQFF
J: TRBJ2-5; size: few; D: -; V: TRBV10-3; DNA: TGTGCCATCAGTGAGTCGAGAAAGCTCGACGGGACCCAGTACTTC; CDR3: CAISESRKLDGTQYF
J: TRBJ1-3; size: few; D: -; V: TRBV7-9; DNA: TGTGCCAGCAGCTTAGCCTGGGCGAGGAACACCATATATTTT; CDR3: CASSLAWARNTIYF
J: TRBJ2-2; size: few; D: -; V: TRBV14; DNA: TGTGCCAGCAGCCAACTAGAATATTCGAACACCGGGGAGCTGTTTTTT; CDR3: CASSQLEYSNTGELFF
J: TRBJ1-5; size: -; D: -; V: TRBV25-1; DNA: TGTGCCAGCAGTGAGTTGGGTTTGGGGCAGCCCCAGCATTTT; CDR3: CASSELGLGQPQHF
J: TRBJ2-1; size: -; D: TRBD2; V: TRBV7-3; DNA: TGTGCCAGCCGAGCGGGAAGATACTTCAATGAGCAGTTCTTC; CDR3: CASRAGRYFNEQFF
J: TRBJ1-2; size: few; D: -; V: TRBV19; DNA: TGTGCCAGTAGTATTGGACAGCTCTATGGCTACACCTTC; CDR3: CASSIGQLYGYTF
J: TRBJ2-2; size: few; D: -; V: TRBV4-3; DNA: TGCGCCAGCAGCCAAGAGAATAGCGGGAACACCGGGGAGCTGTTTTTT; CDR3: CASSQENSGNTGELFF
J: TRBJ2-1; size: -; D: TRBD2; V: TRBV5-8; DNA: TGTGCCAGCAGCGGTAGATTACTAGCGGGAGGGCCGGGCTCCTACAATGAGCAGTTCTTC; CDR3: CASSGRLLAGGPGSYNEQFF
J: TRBJ2-1; size: -; D: TRBD2; V: TRBV4-3; DNA: TGCGCCAGCAGCCAAGATAAACGCGGGAGGCTGGGCAATGAGCAGTTCTTC; CDR3: CASSQDKRGRLGNEQFF